This entry is about one T cell receptor (beta chain). This sample stems from a study of human T cells and chemical hapten exposure. Time point here: patch test 2, 6 weeks after DPC sensitization. Treatment noted: therapeutic diphenylcyclopropenone sensitization with weekly scalp DPC. The ends lost 4 bases at V and 4 bases at J; junction bases unmatched: 13. CDR1 and CDR2 (germline): LNHDA, SQIVND (reference sequence). The CDR3 consists of 18 residues. TCRdb reprocessed the RACE reads via MiXCR and lists one record per CDR3 protein. Among more than 75,000 distinct CDR3 sequences listed, about a tenth were seen once.

Sample: whole blood, taken in connection with sensitization to the hapten diphenylcyclopropenone (DPC). The source of this sequence is a woman aged 40-49 years with alopecia areata. Some clones in this sample may be carry-over from other donors' samples. This sequence joins TRBV19 and TRBJ2-2, with TRBD2 identical over 9 bases. In DNA form, the CDR3 reads TGTGCCAGTAGTAAGGACGGGATGACTAGCGGTTCCACCGGGGAGCTGTTTTTT. Its protein is CASSKDGMTSGSTGELFF.